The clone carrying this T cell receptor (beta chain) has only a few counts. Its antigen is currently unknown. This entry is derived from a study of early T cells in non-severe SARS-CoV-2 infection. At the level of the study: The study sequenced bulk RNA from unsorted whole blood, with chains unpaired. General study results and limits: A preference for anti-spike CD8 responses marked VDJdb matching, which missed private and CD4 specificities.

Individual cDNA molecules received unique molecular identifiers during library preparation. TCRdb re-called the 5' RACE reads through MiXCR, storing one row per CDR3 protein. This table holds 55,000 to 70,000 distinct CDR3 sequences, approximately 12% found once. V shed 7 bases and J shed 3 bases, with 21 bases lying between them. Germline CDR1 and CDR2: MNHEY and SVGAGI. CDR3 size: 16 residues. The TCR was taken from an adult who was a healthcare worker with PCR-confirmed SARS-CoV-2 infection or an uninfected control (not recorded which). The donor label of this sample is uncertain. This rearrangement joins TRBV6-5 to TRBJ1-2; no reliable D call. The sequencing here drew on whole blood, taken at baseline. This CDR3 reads CASMAPMGMRDYGYTF. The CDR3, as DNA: TGTGCCAGCATGGCCCCCATGGGGATGCGGGACTATGGCTACACCTTC.